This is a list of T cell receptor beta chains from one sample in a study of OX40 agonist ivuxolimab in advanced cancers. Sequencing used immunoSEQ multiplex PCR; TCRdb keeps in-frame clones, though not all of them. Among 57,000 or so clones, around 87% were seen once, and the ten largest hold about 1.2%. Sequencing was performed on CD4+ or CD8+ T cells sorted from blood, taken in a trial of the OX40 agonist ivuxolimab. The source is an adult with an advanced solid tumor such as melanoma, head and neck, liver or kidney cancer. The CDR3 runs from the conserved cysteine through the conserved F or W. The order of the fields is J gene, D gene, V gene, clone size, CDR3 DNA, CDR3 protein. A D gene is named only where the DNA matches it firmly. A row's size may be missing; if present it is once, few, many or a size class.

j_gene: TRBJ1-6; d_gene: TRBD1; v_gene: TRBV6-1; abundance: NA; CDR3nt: TGTGCCACCGGACAGGATTCGCGTGGGCCCCTCCACTTT; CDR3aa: CATGQDSRGPLHF
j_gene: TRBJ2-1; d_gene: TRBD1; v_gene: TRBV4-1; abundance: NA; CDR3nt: TGCGCCAGCAGCCAGATAAGGGGCACAGGGGGCGGATACAATGAGCAGTTCTTC; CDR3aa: CASSQIRGTGGGYNEQFF
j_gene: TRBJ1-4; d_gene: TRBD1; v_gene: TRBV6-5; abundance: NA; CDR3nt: TGTGCCAGCAAACAGGGGGCAGCCGAAAAACTGTTTTTT; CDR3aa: CASKQGAAEKLFF
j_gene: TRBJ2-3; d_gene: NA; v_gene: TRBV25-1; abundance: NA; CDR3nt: TGTGCCAGCAGTTTCAACCGGGGCCGCCGGGCGGGCACAGATACGCAGTATTTT; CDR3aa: CASSFNRGRRAGTDTQYF
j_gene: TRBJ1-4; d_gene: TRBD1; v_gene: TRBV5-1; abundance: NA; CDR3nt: TGCGCCAGCAGCTTCAGGGGGGCGCAGGATGAAAAACTGTTTTTT; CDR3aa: CASSFRGAQDEKLFF
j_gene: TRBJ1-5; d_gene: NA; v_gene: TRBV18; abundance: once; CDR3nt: TGTGCCAGCTCCCTAGGCGGGGGTCAGCCCCAGCATTTT; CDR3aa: CASSLGGGQPQHF
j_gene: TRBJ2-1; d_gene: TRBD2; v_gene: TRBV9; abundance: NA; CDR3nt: TGTGCCAGCAGACCTATCCAAGCGGGACCGCCCTACAATGAGCAGTTCTTC; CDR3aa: CASRPIQAGPPYNEQFF
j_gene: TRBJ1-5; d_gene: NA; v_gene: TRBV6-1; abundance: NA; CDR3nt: TGTGCCAGCAGTGATTTGGGGGTTTTATCGCCCCAGCATTTT; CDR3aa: CASSDLGVLSPQHF
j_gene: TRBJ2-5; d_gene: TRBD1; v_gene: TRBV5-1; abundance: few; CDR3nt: TGCGCCAGCAGCTTGAGGACAGGGGGCTCGACCGAGACCCAGTACTTC; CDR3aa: CASSLRTGGSTETQYF
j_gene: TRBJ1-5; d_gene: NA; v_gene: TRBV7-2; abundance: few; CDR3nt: TGTGCCAGCAGCTTCTCGGGGCCCAGCAATCAGCCCCAGCATTTT; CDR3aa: CASSFSGPSNQPQHF
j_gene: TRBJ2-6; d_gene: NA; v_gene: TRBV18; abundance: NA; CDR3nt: TGTGCCAGCTCACCGGGCAGGGTTCGTTCTGGGGCCAACGTCCTGACTTTC; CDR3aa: CASSPGRVRSGANVLTF
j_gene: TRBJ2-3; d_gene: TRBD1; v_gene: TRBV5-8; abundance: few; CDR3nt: TGTGCCAGCAGCTTTTTCCGCCTAGGACAGGGGGATACGCAGTATTTT; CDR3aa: CASSFFRLGQGDTQYF
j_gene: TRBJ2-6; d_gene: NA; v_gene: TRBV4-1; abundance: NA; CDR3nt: TGCGCCAGCAGCCAAACAGGACATACTGGGGCCAACGTCCTGACTTTC; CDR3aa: CASSQTGHTGANVLTF
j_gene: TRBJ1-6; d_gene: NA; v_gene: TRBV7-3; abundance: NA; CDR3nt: TGTGCCAGCAGCTTAACTACGCAGGGCGGTTCACCCCTCCACTTT; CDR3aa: CASSLTTQGGSPLHF
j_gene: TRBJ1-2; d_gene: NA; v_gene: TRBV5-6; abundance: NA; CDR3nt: TGTGCCAGCAGCTTGCGACCAGGGAATAACTATGGCTACACCTTC; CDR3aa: CASSLRPGNNYGYTF
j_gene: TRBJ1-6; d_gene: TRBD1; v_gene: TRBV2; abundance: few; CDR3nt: TGTGCCAGCCGGACAGGGGCCGGCGGGATCTATAATTCACCCCTCCACTTT; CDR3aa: CASRTGAGGIYNSPLHF
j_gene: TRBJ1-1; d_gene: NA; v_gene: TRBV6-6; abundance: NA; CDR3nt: TGTGCCAGCAGTTACAGGGTAGTTACTGAAGCTTTCTTT; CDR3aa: CASSYRVVTEAFF
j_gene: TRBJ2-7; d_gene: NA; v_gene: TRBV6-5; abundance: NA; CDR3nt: TGTGCCAGCAGTTTGGCAGGGGGGCCCTACGAGCAGTACTTC; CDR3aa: CASSLAGGPYEQYF
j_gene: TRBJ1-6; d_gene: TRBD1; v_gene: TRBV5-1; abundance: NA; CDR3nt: TGCGCCAGCAGCTCCCGGACAGGGGGAGGATCACCCCTCCACTTT; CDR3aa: CASSSRTGGGSPLHF
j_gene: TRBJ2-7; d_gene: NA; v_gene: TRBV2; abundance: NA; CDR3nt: TGTGCCAGCGTGCACTCTGGTGAGCAGTACTTC; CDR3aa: CASVHSGEQYF
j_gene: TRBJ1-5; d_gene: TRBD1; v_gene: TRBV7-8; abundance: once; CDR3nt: TGTGCCAGCAGCTTAAGAGACAGGGGGAGCCGGCGCAATCAGCCCCAGCATTTT; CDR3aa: CASSLRDRGSRRNQPQHF
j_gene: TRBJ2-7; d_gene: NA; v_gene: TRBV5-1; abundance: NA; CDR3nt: TGCGCCAGCAGCTTGGGGTGGGGGGTGACTACCTACGAGCAGTACTTC; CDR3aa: CASSLGWGVTTYEQYF
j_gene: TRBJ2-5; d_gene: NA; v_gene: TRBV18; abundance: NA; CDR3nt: TGTGCCAGCTCAGCCCGAACCGTGACAGGCCCCCAAGAGACCCAGTACTTC; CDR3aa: CASSARTVTGPQETQYF
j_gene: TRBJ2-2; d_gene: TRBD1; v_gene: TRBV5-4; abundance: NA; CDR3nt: TGTGCCAGCAGCCAAAAGACAGGGTCCGACACCGGGGAGCTGTTTTTT; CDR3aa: CASSQKTGSDTGELFF
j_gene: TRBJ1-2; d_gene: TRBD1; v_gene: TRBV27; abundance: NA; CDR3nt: TGTGCCAGCAGTTTTTTGGACAGGGCTAACTATGGCTACACCTTC; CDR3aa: CASSFLDRANYGYTF
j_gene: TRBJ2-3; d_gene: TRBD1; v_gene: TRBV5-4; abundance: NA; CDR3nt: TGTGCCAGCAGCCAGGGGGCAGCAGATACGCAGTATTTT; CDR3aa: CASSQGAADTQYF